This TCR beta chain was documented in a study of CD8+ T cells in alopecia areata. Across the study: Oral tofacitinib, 5 to 10 mg twice daily, was given in an open-label trial. Tofacitinib lasted 6 to 18 months, then 6 months off drug.

Sorted populations comprised CD4+ and CD8+ T cells obtained from PBMCs. Germline CDR1 and CDR2: LNHDA and SQIVND (reference sequence). The CDR3 contains 12 residues. V lost 1 base and J lost 4, with 4 bases in between. This clone was observed a handful of times. Other DNA sequences in the same sample also yield this CDR3. Extraction of RNA preceded its reverse transcription into cDNA, which served as the sequencing template. Libraries were prepared by immunoSEQ multiplex PCR; TCRdb keeps only in-frame clonotypes and omits some of them. The repertoire includes roughly 65,000 clones, about 44% of them detected once, and about a sixth sits in the top ten.

The chain has TRBV19 and TRBJ2-5; D not certain. The receptor was isolated from a human donor with alopecia areata. Sequencing used CD8+ T cells sorted from blood, obtained at week 0. The CDR3 DNA reads as TGTGCCAGTAGTATAGGAGGAGAGACCCAGTACTTC. Protein sequence: CASSIGGETQYF.